This T cell receptor (beta chain) was sequenced during a study of T cell responses to AZD1222 COVID-19 vaccine. Study-level information: Both about-4-week and about-12-week second-dose recipients were combined.

Sequenced by immunoSEQ multiplex PCR; TCRdb stores in-frame clones only, minus some. The table lists approximately 140,000 clones, 85% to 95% of them singletons, with approximately 2.1% in the top ten. Germline assignment: CDR1 MNHGY and CDR2 SVAAGI. This CDR3 has 11 amino acids. V was pared by 7 bases and J by 3 bases, with 4 bases between. Study-level findings and limits: None of the repertoires were sampled until the peak T cell response had passed.

Notes on this clone: Its antigen is unknown.

The starting material was peripheral blood, obtained on day 0 of AZD1222 vaccination. The TCR sequence derives from an adult in good health. The chain recombines TRBV6-9 with TRBJ1-3; D uncertain. The CDR3 bases are TGTGCCAGCACCCTTGGAAACACCATATATTTT. Protein product: CASTLGNTIYF.